The 24 T cell receptor beta chains listed next were all sequenced from one sample in a study of cytomegalovirus exposure and HLA in healthy donors. The primer mix had 60 Vbeta and 13 Jbeta primers. Libraries were prepared by immunoSEQ multiplex PCR; TCRdb keeps only in-frame clonotypes and omits some of them. The data show tens of thousands of clones, over 70% seen once. Input material: PBMCs. These receptors were obtained from a man between 18 and 35 years old in good health and CMV-seropositive.

This chain joins TRBV9 and TRBJ1-2, with D hard to call. CDR3 length: 13 amino acids. V lost 1 base to trimming and J lost 2 bases, with 6 bases between them. Germline values: CDR1 SGDLS, CDR2 YYNGEE. The CDR3 DNA reads as TGTGCCAGCAGCGTACAGGTCAACTATGGCTACACCTTC. Translation: CASSVQVNYGYTF.

The rearrangement uses TRBV5-1 and TRBJ1-2; perhaps TRBD1 as D (6 bases). Germline loops: CDR1 SGHRS, CDR2 YFSETQ. The CDR3 totals 14 residues. Trimming removed 1 base at V and 5 bases at J, with 12 bases between. CDR3 sequence: CASSLMGAEYGYTF. The CDR3 DNA reads as TGCGCCAGCAGCTTGATGGGGGCAGAATATGGCTACACCTTC.

V and J are TRBV29-1 and TRBJ2-7; 8 bases fit TRBD1. With V trimmed by 3 bases and J by 2 bases, 6 bases remained unmatched. CDR3 length: 14 residues. Per germline, CDR1 SQVTM and CDR2 ANQGSEA. The CDR3 DNA is TGCAGCGTTGAGACGGGACAGGAAACCTACGAGCAGTACTTC. This gives the protein CSVETGQETYEQYF.

V gene TRBV19 combines with J gene TRBJ2-3; 8 bases are a match to TRBD2. Trimming took 4 bases from V and 5 from J; bases not matched to a gene: 2. The CDR3 spans 13 residues. The germline V gene has CDR1 LNHDA and CDR2 SQIVND (reference sequence). Here the CDR3 DNA reads TGTGCCAGTAGTAACCTAGCGGGAGATACGCAGTATTTT. Translation: CASSNLAGDTQYF. Looking up the rest from reference TRBV19 and TRBJ2-3 gives the full variable domain: DGGITQSPKYLFRKEGQNVTLSCEQNLNHDAMYWYRQDPGQGLRLIYYSQIVNDFQKGDIAEGYSVSREKKESFPLTVTSAQKNPTAFYLCASSNLAGDTQYFGPGTRLTVL.

In its sample, this clone was seen a few times. The chain has TRBV7-9 and TRBJ2-7; 13 nucleotides agree with TRBD2. The length of the CDR3 is 14 residues. From germline, CDR1 is SEHNR and CDR2 FQNEAQ (reference sequence). V lost 3 bases, J lost 9 bases, and 5 bases stayed unmatched. The CDR3 sequence is CASSFGLAGAVQYF. Here the CDR3 DNA reads TGTGCCAGCAGCTTTGGACTAGCGGGAGCAGTGCAGTACTTC.

The chain combines TRBV10-1 with TRBJ2-5; TRBD1 aligns across 9 bases. CDR3 length equals 15 residues. Germline CDR1 WNHNN, CDR2 SYGVQD (reference sequence). V dropped 4 bases and J dropped 4; count of bases not matched to a gene: 7. This CDR3 is CASSGRTGAGETQYF. The CDR3 DNA is TGCGCCAGCAGTGGACGGACAGGGGCTGGAGAGACCCAGTACTTC.

The J gene is TRBJ2-5, the V gene TRBV29-1; D is possibly TRBD2 (5 bases). Germline V CDR1 and CDR2: SQVTM, ANQGSEA. The CDR3 has 11 residues. V was pared by 6 bases and J by 5 bases, with 10 bases between. The DNA of the CDR3 is TGCAGCGTCATGGAGCGGGAGACCCAGTACTTC. As protein: CSVMERETQYF. Full variable domain (outside the CDR3, taken from reference TRBV29-1 and TRBJ2-5): SAVISQKPSRDICQRGTSLTIQCQVDSQVTMMFWYRQQPGQSLTLIATANQGSEATYESGFVIDKFPISRPNLTFSTLTVSNMSPEDSSIYLCSVMERETQYFGPGTRLLVL.

The rearrangement links TRBV29-1 to TRBJ2-5; TRBD2 is a possible D gene (5 bases). This CDR3 spans 13 amino acids. V lost 6 bases to trimming and J lost 5 bases, with 16 bases between them. The germline gives CDR1 SQVTM, CDR2 ANQGSEA. CDR3 nucleotides: TGCAGCGTGGGTAGGAGGCTGGAGGAGACCCAGTACTTC. This encodes CSVGRRLEETQYF.

This chain links TRBV5-1 with TRBJ2-1; 10 nucleotides align to TRBD2. Germline CDR1 reads SGHRS; CDR2 reads YFSETQ. The CDR3 runs to 16 residues. Trimming cost V 0 bases and J 4 bases; bases outside gene matches: 4. CDR3 sequence reads: CASSLALAGGYNEQFF. The CDR3 region has the DNA TGCGCCAGCAGCTTGGCCTTAGCGGGAGGATACAATGAGCAGTTCTTC.

The chain uses TRBV6-5 and TRBJ2-2; no definite D call. CDR1 and CDR2 from the germline V gene are MNHEY and SVGAGI. This CDR3 is built from 13 residues. V dropped 6 bases and J dropped 6 bases, with 11 bases sitting between them. CDR3 residues: CASRSDWAGELFF. The CDR3 DNA reads as TGTGCCAGCAGATCTGACTGGGCCGGGGAGCTGTTTTTT.

This clone was recorded a few times. This chain joins TRBV5-6 and TRBJ1-2, with D hard to call. Germline CDR1 reads SGHDT; CDR2 reads YYEEEE. The CDR3 length is 15 residues. The V end lost 2 bases, the J end lost 4 bases, and 15 bases lay between the germline ends. CDR3 bases: TGTGCCAGCAGCTTTTCCCCCCGGCAGGCCTATGGCTACACCTTC. This codes for CASSFSPRQAYGYTF.

The V call is TRBV28, the J call TRBJ1-1, with D unclear. V was clipped by 4 bases and J by 5 bases, with 8 bases between them. The germline CDR1 and CDR2 sequences are MDHEN and SYDVKM. This CDR3 contains 12 residues. This CDR3 is CASSYRSTEAFF. In DNA form, the CDR3 reads TGTGCCAGCAGTTACCGGAGTACTGAAGCTTTCTTT.

This clone was observed a few times. The V call is TRBV6-6, the J call TRBJ2-5; tentatively, D is TRBD1 (5 bases). V was cut by 2 bases and J by 0 bases, with 10 bases left in between. The CDR3 contains 15 residues. Germline CDR1 MNHNY, CDR2 SVGAGI (reference sequence). CDR3 sequence: CASSYLDRYQETQYF. DNA of the CDR3: TGTGCCAGCAGTTACCTCGACAGATACCAAGAGACCCAGTACTTC.

The rearrangement links TRBV5-4 to TRBJ1-2; 7 bases fit TRBD1. CDR1 and CDR2 from the germline V gene are SGHNT and YYREEE (reference sequence). V was clipped by 0 bases and J by 8 bases; unmatched bases: 22. This CDR3 region has 19 residues. DNA for the CDR3: TGTGCCAGCAGCTTGGATGATGGGATCAGGGGGAGAGGACGGGACGGCTACACCTTC. The encoded protein is CASSLDDGIRGRGRDGYTF. The whole variable domain, filled in from reference TRBV5-4 and TRBJ1-2, reads ETGVTQSPTHLIKTRGQQVTLRCSSQSGHNTVSWYQQALGQGPQFIFQYYREEENGRGNFPPRFSGLQFPNYSSELNVNALELDDSALYLCASSLDDGIRGRGRDGYTFGSGTRLTVV.

The DNA of the CDR3 is TGCGCCAGCAGCCAAGACCCCCTCGGGGGTATTAACAATCAGCCCCAGCATTTT. It specifies CASSQDPLGGINNQPQHF. The chain combines TRBV4-1 with TRBJ1-5, with D perhaps matching TRBD1 (5 bases). CDR1 and CDR2 (germline): MGHRA, YSYEKL. The ends were cut back, 0 bases at V and 3 bases at J, with 18 bases in the middle. This CDR3 has 18 amino acids.

The gene calls are TRBV19 and TRBJ1-1, with no clear D. The CDR3 is 14 residues long. The V end lost 3 bases, the J end lost 5 bases, and 13 bases lay between the germline ends. Germline V lookup: CDR1 LNHDA, CDR2 SQIVND (reference sequence). This CDR3 is CASSIYGFETEAFF. The CDR3 DNA follows: TGTGCCAGTAGTATTTACGGGTTCGAAACTGAAGCTTTCTTT. Looking up the rest from reference TRBV19 and TRBJ1-1 gives the full variable domain: DGGITQSPKYLFRKEGQNVTLSCEQNLNHDAMYWYRQDPGQGLRLIYYSQIVNDFQKGDIAEGYSVSREKKESFPLTVTSAQKNPTAFYLCASSIYGFETEAFFGQGTRLTVV.

This chain uses TRBV5-6 with TRBJ2-5; 8 positions match TRBD2. Germline lookup yields CDR1 SGHDT and CDR2 YYEEEE. The CDR3 has 14 amino acids. The trim removed 4 bases at V and 5 bases at J, leaving 7 bases unmatched. As DNA, the CDR3 is TGTGCCAGCAGCCCGGGACTAGGCTCTGAGACCCAGTACTTC. Translated: CASSPGLGSETQYF.

The chain couples TRBV7-8 to TRBJ2-7; 7 nucleotides line up with TRBD1. The CDR3 contains 16 residues. Per germline, CDR1 SGHVS and CDR2 FQNEAQ. After removal of 0 bases from V and 1 base from J, the junction contained 6 bases not matched to a gene. The CDR3 is CASSLALAGGSYEQYF. CDR3 nucleotides: TGTGCCAGCAGCTTAGCGCTAGCAGGGGGTTCCTACGAGCAGTACTTC. Based on the CDR3 plus reference TRBV7-8 and TRBJ2-7, the full variable domain is GAGVSQSPRYKVAKRGQDVALRCDPISGHVSLFWYQQALGQGPEFLTYFQNEAQLDKSGLPSDRFFAERPEGSVSTLKIQRTQQEDSAVYLCASSLALAGGSYEQYFGPGTRLTVT.

The gene calls are TRBV2 and TRBJ2-1; D unclear. This CDR3 comprises 10 residues. Looked up from germline, CDR1 is SNHLY and CDR2 is FYNNEI. V lost 7 bases to trimming and J lost 9 bases, with 7 bases between them. The CDR3 bases are TGTGCCAGCACGCCCGGTGAGCAGTTCTTC. Amino acids: CASTPGEQFF. The full variable domain, completed using reference TRBV2 and TRBJ2-1, is EPEVTQTPSHQVTQMGQEVILRCVPISNHLYFYWYRQILGQKVEFLVSFYNNEISEKSEIFDDQFSVERPDGSNFTLKIRSTKLEDSAMYFCASTPGEQFFGPGTRLTVL.

This chain connects TRBV25-1 to TRBJ1-1; maybe TRBD1 (6 bases). The CDR3 has 13 amino acids. Per the germline V gene, CDR1 is MGHDK and CDR2 is SYGVNS. V was clipped by 5 bases and J by 8 bases, with 15 bases between them. The CDR3 region has the DNA TGTGCCAGCAGTCAGGGGACCTCACTGGAAGCTTTCTTT. Translation gives CASSQGTSLEAFF.

The rearrangement uses TRBV5-1 and TRBJ2-7, with TRBD1 identical over 9 bases. The junction had 9 bases not matched to a gene; V was cut back by 3 bases and J by 11 bases. In germline, CDR1 is SGHRS, CDR2 YFSETQ. The CDR3 is 13 residues long. CDR3 nucleotides: TGCGCCAGCAGCTCGCTCAGGACAGGGGATGAGTACTTC. Residues: CASSSLRTGDEYF. The full variable domain, rest sourced from reference TRBV5-1 and TRBJ2-7, is KAGVTQTPRYLIKTRGQQVTLSCSPISGHRSVSWYQQTPGQGLQFLFEYFSETQRNKGNFPGRFSGRQFSNSRSEMNVSTLELGDSALYLCASSSLRTGDEYFGPGTRLTVT.

This clone was counted between two and nine times. This chain connects TRBV6-5 to TRBJ2-7; D remains unclear. The V gene's germline CDR1 is MNHEY and CDR2 SVGAGI. V was cut by 0 bases and J by 3 bases, with 15 bases left in between. The CDR3 extends over 16 amino acids. CDR3 loop: CASSYSPTPGFYEQYF. The CDR3 DNA reads TGTGCCAGCAGTTACTCGCCGACTCCCGGGTTCTACGAGCAGTACTTC.

This clone was seen just once. The gene calls are TRBV9 and TRBJ2-7; D not certain. CDR1 is SGDLS, CDR2 YYNGEE, per germline. This CDR3 comprises 15 residues. V was clipped by 0 bases and J by 3 bases, with 13 bases between them. The CDR3 coding sequence is TGTGCCAGCAGCGTAGCTAGTTCGTCCAGCTACGAGCAGTACTTC. This gives the protein CASSVASSSSYEQYF.

This clone was recorded a few times. The chain links TRBV10-1 to TRBJ2-3, with TRBD2 matching 10 bases. The CDR3 has 15 residues. Unmatched junction bases numbered 5, after V lost 3 bases and J lost 5 bases. Germline CDR1 and CDR2: WNHNN and SYGVQD (reference sequence). The CDR3 DNA is TGCGCCAGCAGTGAAGGTGGACTAGCGGAAGATACGCAGTATTTT. Amino acids: CASSEGGLAEDTQYF.